These 19 T cell receptor beta chains were all obtained from the same sample, sequenced in a study of cytomegalovirus exposure and HLA in healthy donors. Produced via immunoSEQ multiplex PCR; TCRdb's table is partial and in-frame only. The sample carries approximately 230,000 clones, over 75% recorded once. The specimen was PBMCs. Receptor source: a young man in good health and CMV-seropositive.

This clone was counted once. The chain has TRBV9 and TRBJ2-7, with 9 bases that match TRBD2. Germline V gene data show CDR1 as SGDLS and CDR2 as YYNGEE. CDR3 length: 14 residues. The V segment lost 0 bases and the J segment 5 bases; nucleotides outside the gene matches: 3. DNA of the CDR3: TGTGCCAGCAGCGTAGGGACTAGCGTCAACGAGCAGTACTTC. It specifies CASSVGTSVNEQYF.

V usage is TRBV19 and J usage is TRBJ1-2; D gene uncertain. CDR3 size: 15 residues. Germline CDR1 is LNHDA and CDR2 is SQIVND (reference sequence). V gave up 7 bases and J gave up 8 bases, with 23 bases separating them. CDR3 DNA sequence: TGTGCCAGTATTTCCTTTGGGTCAGGACGCGAAGGCTACACCTTC. This translates into CASISFGSGREGYTF. Drawing the rest from reference TRBV19 and TRBJ1-2, the complete variable domain is DGGITQSPKYLFRKEGQNVTLSCEQNLNHDAMYWYRQDPGQGLRLIYYSQIVNDFQKGDIAEGYSVSREKKESFPLTVTSAQKNPTAFYLCASISFGSGREGYTFGSGTRLTVV.

This chain links TRBV4-1 with TRBJ2-3, with D tentatively TRBD1 (5 bases). Germline CDR1 reads MGHRA; CDR2 reads YSYEKL. CDR3 size: 14 residues. Trimming removed 1 base from V and 1 base from J, with 6 bases in between. This CDR3 reads CASSQGGGTDTQYF. The DNA for the CDR3 is TGCGCCAGCAGCCAAGGGGGCGGCACAGATACGCAGTATTTT.

This chain uses TRBV30 with TRBJ2-4; 7 bases map to TRBD2. The trim removed 0 bases at V and 0 bases at J, leaving 8 bases unmatched. The CDR3 totals 17 residues. Germline V gene sequence: CDR1 GTSNPN, CDR2 SVGIG (reference sequence). CDR3 sequence (DNA): TGTGCCTGGAGTGTACGCCCTAGCGGTCTAGCCAAAAACATTCAGTACTTC. This codes for CAWSVRPSGLAKNIQYF.

This rearrangement joins TRBV11-2 to TRBJ1-2, with 10 bases fitting TRBD1. V trimming: 5 bases; J trimming: 8 bases; junction bases outside the gene matches: 11. This CDR3 spans 15 amino acids. CDR1 SGHAT and CDR2 FQNNGV come from the germline V gene. This CDR3 is CASSRTLTGGAGYTF. As DNA, the CDR3 is TGTGCCAGCAGCCGAACCTTGACAGGGGGCGCCGGCTACACCTTC.

The chain uses TRBV2 and TRBJ2-5; 10 nucleotides align to TRBD2. V shed 7 bases and J 2 bases; nucleotides not matched to a gene: 10. This CDR3 has 16 residues. Per germline, CDR1 SNHLY and CDR2 FYNNEI. CDR3 amino acids: CASTLAGDGAQETQYF. The CDR3 DNA reads TGTGCCAGCACTCTAGCGGGAGACGGAGCACAAGAGACCCAGTACTTC. The full variable domain, its missing parts supplied by reference TRBV2 and TRBJ2-5, is EPEVTQTPSHQVTQMGQEVILRCVPISNHLYFYWYRQILGQKVEFLVSFYNNEISEKSEIFDDQFSVERPDGSNFTLKIRSTKLEDSAMYFCASTLAGDGAQETQYFGPGTRLLVL.

The chain is built from TRBV28 and TRBJ2-6; D may match TRBD1 or TRBD2 (5 bases each). The V and J ends lost 7 bases and 0 bases respectively, with 16 bases between them. The CDR3 spans 17 residues. CDR1 is MDHEN, CDR2 SYDVKM, per germline. Here the CDR3 DNA reads TGTGCCAGCATATCGGGACGGACCCTCTCTGGGGCCAACGTCCTGACTTTC. Translated, it gives CASISGRTLSGANVLTF.

V gene TRBV7-9 combines with J gene TRBJ1-2, with a possible D match to TRBD1 (5 bases). The V gene lost 5 bases and the J gene lost 5 bases, with 6 bases spanning the gap. The CDR3 covers 11 residues. Germline V CDR1 and CDR2: SEHNR, FQNEAQ (reference sequence). CDR3 DNA: TGTGCCAGCAGCCCAGGGTATGGCTACACCTTC. Protein sequence: CASSPGYGYTF. The full variable domain, completed using reference TRBV7-9 and TRBJ1-2, is DTGVSQNPRHKITKRGQNVTFRCDPISEHNRLYWYRQTLGQGPEFLTYFQNEAQLEKSRLLSDRFSAERPKGSFSTLEIQRTEQGDSAMYLCASSPGYGYTFGSGTRLTVV.

The V call is TRBV5-1, the J call TRBJ1-1, with 9 bases fitting TRBD1. From germline, CDR1 is SGHRS and CDR2 YFSETQ. CDR3 length: 14 amino acids. J lost 8 bases, V lost 5 bases, and 10 bases had no gene match. This CDR3 reads CASRFRTGAREAFF. The CDR3, as DNA: TGCGCCAGCAGGTTCCGGACAGGGGCCCGGGAAGCTTTCTTT.

This clone was recorded once. The chain employs TRBV5-1 and TRBJ2-1; possible D gene TRBD2, 5 bases. This CDR3 contains 16 residues. Per the germline V gene, CDR1 is SGHRS and CDR2 is YFSETQ. V was cut by 0 bases and J by 3 bases, with 13 bases left in between. CDR3 protein: CASSLALGSNYNEQFF. In DNA, the CDR3 is TGCGCCAGCAGCTTGGCACTAGGGAGTAACTACAATGAGCAGTTCTTC.

This chain connects TRBV5-6 to TRBJ2-7; 7 bases are shared with TRBD1. The trim removed 5 bases at V and 6 bases at J, leaving 11 bases unmatched. The CDR3 is 14 amino acids. CDR1 is SGHDT, CDR2 YYEEEE, per germline. Written as DNA, the CDR3 is TGTGCCAGCAGTCTCCAGACAGGGCGTTCCGAGCAGTACTTC. Its translation is CASSLQTGRSEQYF. The variable domain in full, completed from reference TRBV5-6 and TRBJ2-7, reads DAGVTQSPTHLIKTRGQQVTLRCSPKSGHDTVSWYQQALGQGPQFIFQYYEEEERQRGNFPDRFSGHQFPNYSSELNVNALLLGDSALYLCASSLQTGRSEQYFGPGTRLTVT.

The chain uses TRBV4-3 and TRBJ2-7; 7 bases match TRBD2. In germline, CDR1 is LGHNA, CDR2 YSLEER. Trimming cost V 3 bases and J 4 bases; bases outside gene matches: 15. CDR3 length: 17 amino acids. CDR3: CASSHRQGRVPDYEQYF. The CDR3 nucleotides read TGCGCCAGCAGCCACCGTCAAGGGAGGGTTCCCGATTACGAGCAGTACTTC.

The genes are TRBV2 and TRBJ1-1; D gene unclear. CDR1 and CDR2 from the germline V gene are SNHLY and FYNNEI. The CDR3 runs to 13 residues. Trimming pared 5 bases from V and 1 base from J, leaving 8 bases between. The CDR3 DNA reads as TGTGCCAGCAGTCGCGACTGGAACACTGAAGCTTTCTTT. Residues: CASSRDWNTEAFF.

The J gene is TRBJ2-2, the V gene TRBV5-1, with D unclear. V shed 3 bases and J shed 1 base, with 7 bases lying between them. The CDR3 has 14 amino acids. Germline-derived CDR1 and CDR2 are SGHRS and YFSETQ. CDR3 DNA: TGCGCCAGCAGCTGGGCAGGGAACACCGGGGAGCTGTTTTTT. It yields the protein CASSWAGNTGELFF.

The genes are TRBV27 and TRBJ2-1, with D maybe TRBD1 (5 bases). The germline CDR1 and CDR2 sequences are MNHEY and SMNVEV (reference sequence). Trimming took off 5 bases at V and 3 bases at J, with 8 bases between the two ends. There are 13 residues in the CDR3. For the CDR3, the DNA is TGTGCCAGCAGTCCACAGGTCTACAATGAGCAGTTCTTC. Its protein product is CASSPQVYNEQFF.

CDR3 bases: TGCGCCAGCAGCCCGCCGGGACAGACCGTTTACGAGCAGTACTTC. Translating it yields CASSPPGQTVYEQYF. The chain combines TRBV4-1 with TRBJ2-7; 7 positions match TRBD1. V was clipped by 4 bases and J by 4 bases; unmatched bases: 10. CDR3 size: 15 residues. CDR1 is MGHRA, CDR2 YSYEKL, per germline.

There are a few counts of this clone. The chain recombines TRBV5-1 with TRBJ2-7; D unclear. The germline V and J ends were trimmed by 2 bases and 2 bases, with 8 bases remaining between them. This CDR3 spans 13 amino acids. Germline assignment: CDR1 SGHRS and CDR2 YFSETQ. The CDR3 DNA follows: TGCGCCAGCAGCTTTAAAGGGACCTACGAGCAGTACTTC. Translated: CASSFKGTYEQYF.

CDR3 in amino acids: CASSLSFYTEAFF. The CDR3 nucleotides read TGTGCCAGCAGTTTATCTTTCTACACTGAAGCTTTCTTT. This chain links TRBV27 with TRBJ1-1, with D uncertain. The CDR3 contains 13 residues. Trimming cost V 0 bases and J 3 bases, with 5 bases left between them. Per germline, CDR1 MNHEY and CDR2 SMNVEV (reference sequence).

V is TRBV5-1 and J is TRBJ2-2; D is possibly TRBD2 (5 bases). The CDR3 length is 18 residues. Per the germline V gene, CDR1 is SGHRS and CDR2 is YFSETQ. V was cut by 4 bases and J by 0 bases, with 19 bases left in between. The CDR3 DNA follows: TGCGCCAGCAGCCCCTGGCCGCGAGGGAGACCGAACACCGGGGAGCTGTTTTTT. It codes for CASSPWPRGRPNTGELFF.